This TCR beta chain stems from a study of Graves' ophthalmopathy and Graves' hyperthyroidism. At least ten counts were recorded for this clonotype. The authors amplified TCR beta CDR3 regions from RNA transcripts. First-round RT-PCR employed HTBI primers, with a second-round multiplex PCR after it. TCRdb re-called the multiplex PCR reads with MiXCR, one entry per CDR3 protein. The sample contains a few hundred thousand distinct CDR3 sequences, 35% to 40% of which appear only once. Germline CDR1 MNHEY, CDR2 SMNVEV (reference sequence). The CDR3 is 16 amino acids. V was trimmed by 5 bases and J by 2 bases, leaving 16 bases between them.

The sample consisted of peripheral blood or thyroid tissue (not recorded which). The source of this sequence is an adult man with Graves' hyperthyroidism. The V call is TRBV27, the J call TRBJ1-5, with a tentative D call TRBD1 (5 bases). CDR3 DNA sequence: TGTGCCAGCAGTCCCCCGGGGAGGGGTGGCAATCAGCCCCAGCATTTT. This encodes CASSPPGRGGNQPQHF.